What follows describes a single TCR beta chain. Its antigen is unknown. It differs at one base from a far larger clone, so likely a read error. CDR3 regions were amplified by Arm-PCR using iRepertoire HTBI primers to build TCR beta libraries. A single record per CDR3 protein comes from TCRdb applying MiXCR to the multiplex PCR reads. Here the sample spans 530,000 or so distinct CDR3 sequences, roughly 12% being singletons. This record belongs to a study of regulatory T cells in long-lasting Graves disease. Stated time point: newly diagnosed GD, antithyroid drugs for less than 3 months. Researchers made the TCR library from RNA that was extracted from PBMCs. The CDR3 runs 13 residues. Germline CDR1 is SGHAT and CDR2 is FQNNGV. Deletions cut 4 bases from V and 7 bases from J, with 14 bases between. Study results and caveats: Patients with persistent Graves' had lower TCR diversity than newly diagnosed patients.

This sample also belongs to another study, concerning T cells in Graves' hyperthyroidism and ophthalmopathy. This second study notes: Clonotypes that were expanded in thyroid above 0.001 mostly appeared in blood too.

The receptor's source is a young man with Graves disease. J is TRBJ2-7 and V is TRBV11-2; D might be TRBD1 (6 bases). Sequencing was performed on peripheral blood mononuclear cells (PBMCs), taken at new diagnosis, from a patient treated with antithyroid drugs. The CDR3 sequence is CASSSQGMDEQYF. The CDR3 DNA follows: TGTGCCAGCAGCTCCCAGGGGATGGATGAGCAGTACTTC.